This T cell receptor (beta chain) was obtained from a study of cytomegalovirus exposure and HLA in healthy donors. Study in general: A data release that came early held roughly 80 million unique TCRs from HLA-typed donors.

Study-level findings and limits: According to the study, 160 or so TCR beta chains were cytomegalovirus-associated. Sequence variants that were highly shared formed a cluster that was likely a sequencing artifact.

Germline CDR1 reads SGHRS; CDR2 reads YFSETQ. V was trimmed by 4 bases and J by 4 bases, leaving 17 bases between them. The CDR3 is 15 amino acids. The PCR contained 60 Vbeta and 13 Jbeta primers. Libraries were prepared by immunoSEQ multiplex PCR; TCRdb keeps only in-frame clonotypes and omits some of them. The table includes 130,000 or so clones, about two thirds detected once. Nominally healthy donors were sampled, though unrecorded immune exposures were likely. Comment on this clone: What it recognizes is unknown.

The chain employs TRBV5-1 and TRBJ1-2, with TRBD1 as a possible D gene (5 bases). Sequences were obtained from PBMCs. The receptor comes from a man aged 50 to 60 in good health and CMV-seropositive. The CDR3 coding sequence is TGCGCCAGCAGCCCCTCAGGGCGGGAAGGCTATGGCTACACCTTC. It codes for CASSPSGREGYGYTF.